The 23 T cell receptor beta chains in this list originate from one sample, sequenced in a study of blood T cell repertoires in COVID-19. Libraries were prepared by immunoSEQ multiplex PCR; TCRdb keeps only in-frame clonotypes and omits some of them. The sample lists roughly 95,000 clones, more than 80% occurring once. Material for sequencing was peripheral blood. All receptors derive from a human donor in a cohort sampled during active COVID-19.

V and J are TRBV4-3 and TRBJ1-5, with 7 bases that match TRBD1. Trimming cost V 0 bases and J 3 bases; bases outside gene matches: 5. The CDR3 has 16 amino acids. Germline CDR1 and CDR2: LGHNA and YSLEER. CDR3 region: CASSQDYRGFNQPQHF. The CDR3 DNA is TGCGCCAGCAGCCAAGATTACAGGGGTTTCAATCAGCCCCAGCATTTT.

The V and J genes are TRBV27 and TRBJ1-4; 7 bases align to TRBD1. Germline V gene sequence: CDR1 MNHEY, CDR2 SMNVEV (reference sequence). This CDR3 region has 16 residues. V was pared by 6 bases and J by 6 bases, with 13 bases of the junction left unmatched. CDR3 nucleotides: TGTGCCAGCAGGGGGGGAAGGAGGGGGCTGGATGAAAAACTGTTTTTT. This gives the protein CASRGGRRGLDEKLFF.

J is TRBJ2-3 and V is TRBV18; possibly TRBD1 for D (5 bases). The CDR3 length is 17 residues. Between the trimmed V and J ends, which lost 3 bases and 0 bases, there was a span of 16 bases. Germline CDR1 is KGHSH and CDR2 is LQKENI. The CDR3 DNA sequence: TGTGCCAGCTCACCCAGGAACCAGGGTGGGAGCACAGATACGCAGTATTTT. Translation gives CASSPRNQGGSTDTQYF. Complete variable domain (other parts from reference TRBV18 and TRBJ2-3): NAGVMQNPRHLVRRRGQEARLRCSPMKGHSHVYWYRQLPEEGLKFMVYLQKENIIDESGMPKERFSAEFPKEGPSILRIQQVVRGDSAAYFCASSPRNQGGSTDTQYFGPGTRLTVL.

The V call is TRBV19, the J call TRBJ1-2; 9 bases agree with TRBD1. The junction had 15 bases not matched to a gene; V was cut back by 10 bases and J by 6 bases. CDR3 length equals 15 residues. Germline lookup yields CDR1 LNHDA and CDR2 SQIVND (reference sequence). The CDR3 sequence: CATVPGQGLRDGYTF. Here the CDR3 DNA reads TGTGCCACCGTACCGGGACAGGGTCTGAGGGATGGCTACACCTTC.

This clone has a handful of counts. The CDR3 DNA follows: TGTGCCAGCAGCCAAGCCAGGGTCGACCGAAACTACGAGCAGTACTTC. Amino acids: CASSQARVDRNYEQYF. The chain employs TRBV14 and TRBJ2-7, with a tentative D call TRBD1 (5 bases). The ends were cut back, 1 base at V and 3 bases at J, with 16 bases in the middle. CDR1 is SGHDN and CDR2 is FVKESK in the germline V gene. The CDR3 loop spans 16 amino acids.

The rearrangement joins TRBV19 to TRBJ1-2, with 9 bases lining up with TRBD1. Germline loops: CDR1 LNHDA, CDR2 SQIVND (reference sequence). The length of the CDR3 is 15 residues. Trimming at V came to 4 bases and at J to 5 bases, leaving 8 bases not matched to a gene. The CDR3 DNA sequence: TGTGCCAGTAGTACCACAGGGGGCGCACGGTATGGCTACACCTTC. Its translation: CASSTTGGARYGYTF.

The genes are TRBV28 and TRBJ1-4, with D perhaps matching TRBD1 (5 bases). Deletions cut 8 bases from V and 6 bases from J, with 16 bases between. Per the germline V gene, CDR1 is MDHEN and CDR2 is SYDVKM. CDR3 size: 14 residues. The DNA for the CDR3 is TGTGCCAGCCAGGGCGCGGGGACTTATGAAAAACTGTTTTTT. Residues: CASQGAGTYEKLFF.

This clone came up once. The chain recombines TRBV5-3 with TRBJ2-7, with 7 bases fitting TRBD1. TRBV5-3 has ORF status, its function being uncertain. This CDR3 comprises 16 residues. Trimming cost V 4 bases and J 4 bases; bases outside gene matches: 14. Here the CDR3 reads CARSLPCRDREYEQYF. The CDR3 region has the DNA TGTGCCAGAAGCCTCCCTTGCCGGGACAGAGAGTACGAGCAGTACTTC.

This clone has just a few counts. The gene calls are TRBV7-9 and TRBJ1-1; no definite D call. The germline gives CDR1 SEHNR, CDR2 FQNEAQ (reference sequence). V was trimmed by 2 bases and J by 1 base, leaving 8 bases between them. This CDR3 has 14 residues. Here the CDR3 reads CASSLQAANTEAFF. The CDR3 DNA sequence: TGTGCCAGCAGCTTACAGGCCGCGAACACTGAAGCTTTCTTT. Variable domain in full (rest from reference TRBV7-9 and TRBJ1-1): DTGVSQNPRHKITKRGQNVTFRCDPISEHNRLYWYRQTLGQGPEFLTYFQNEAQLEKSRLLSDRFSAERPKGSFSTLEIQRTEQGDSAMYLCASSLQAANTEAFFGQGTRLTVV.

Remarks on this clone: The sample has other DNA sequences that encode this CDR3 too. This rearrangement joins TRBV6-5 to TRBJ2-7; 9 nucleotides align to TRBD1. V trimming: 6 bases; J trimming: 4 bases; junction bases outside the gene matches: 7. Germline loops: CDR1 MNHEY, CDR2 SVGAGI. The CDR3 extends over 14 amino acids. CDR3 residues: CASRSGTGTYEQYF. The CDR3 DNA sequence: TGTGCCAGCAGGTCCGGGACAGGGACGTACGAGCAGTACTTC.

The J gene is TRBJ1-5, the V gene TRBV19; 9 bases are a match to TRBD1. Germline V CDR1 and CDR2: LNHDA, SQIVND (reference sequence). This CDR3 has 16 amino acids. J was trimmed by 3 bases and V by 4 bases; bases with no gene match: 7. The CDR3 region has the DNA TGTGCCAGTAGTACCCTTGGGACAGGGTTCAATCAGCCCCAGCATTTT. Translating it yields CASSTLGTGFNQPQHF.

The genes are TRBV10-1 and TRBJ2-1; 13 nucleotides agree with TRBD2. V was clipped by 7 bases and J by 4 bases; unmatched bases: 13. The CDR3 has 18 residues. CDR1 is WNHNN and CDR2 is SYGVQD in the germline V gene (reference sequence). CDR3 DNA: TGCGCCAGCACCAACCAAACTAGCGGGGGGGCCGTGTACAATGAGCAGTTCTTC. Translating gives CASTNQTSGGAVYNEQFF.

The genes are TRBV10-3 and TRBJ2-4; 9 positions agree with TRBD2. V dropped 2 bases and J dropped 6; count of bases not matched to a gene: 8. CDR3 length: 16 residues. Germline CDR1 and CDR2: ENHRY and SYGVKD. CDR3 protein: CAISESLAGMINIQYF. CDR3 in DNA: TGTGCCATCAGTGAGAGCCTAGCGGGGATGATAAACATTCAGTACTTC.

The chain combines TRBV5-4 with TRBJ2-2, with a possible D match to TRBD2 (5 bases). Germline V CDR1 and CDR2: SGHNT, YYREEE (reference sequence). V was trimmed by 0 bases and J by 2 bases, leaving 8 bases between them. The length of the CDR3 is 15 residues. CDR3 nucleotides: TGTGCCAGCAGCTTGGACAGCGGAAACACCGGGGAGCTGTTTTTT. Encoded protein: CASSLDSGNTGELFF.

CDR3 nucleotides: TGTGCCAGCAGCCAGTCCACAGGGAGCTATGGCTACACCTTC. The encoded protein is CASSQSTGSYGYTF. V gene TRBV3-1 (or the pseudogene TRBV3-2) combines with J gene TRBJ1-2; weak D call: TRBD1 (6 bases). Germline CDR1 and CDR2: LGHDT and YNNKEL (reference sequence). Trimming left V 3 bases short and J 4 bases short, with 12 bases between. The CDR3 consists of 14 residues.

The sample holds one count of this clone. The chain combines TRBV14 with TRBJ2-5, with D tentatively TRBD2 (6 bases). Germline V lookup: CDR1 SGHDN, CDR2 FVKESK. V was trimmed by 4 bases and J by 2 bases, leaving 11 bases between them. The CDR3 consists of 14 residues. The CDR3 bases are TGTGCCAGCAGCCGGCTAGGAGGGCAAGAGACCCAGTACTTC. Translated, it gives CASSRLGGQETQYF.

The rearrangement joins TRBV3-1 (or the pseudogene TRBV3-2) to TRBJ2-2, with D hard to call. Per germline, CDR1 LGHDT and CDR2 YNNKEL (reference sequence). V was trimmed by 2 bases and J by 7 bases, leaving 5 bases between them. This CDR3 is 12 amino acids long. Here the CDR3 reads CASSQPLGELFF. The CDR3 DNA sequence: TGTGCCAGCAGCCAACCACTCGGGGAGCTGTTTTTT.

The chain couples TRBV3-1 (or the pseudogene TRBV3-2) to TRBJ1-4, with D possibly TRBD1 on 5 matching bases. Between the trimmed V and J ends, which lost 0 bases and 0 bases, there was a span of 17 bases. The CDR3 consists of 19 residues. In germline, CDR1 is LGHDT, CDR2 YNNKEL (reference sequence). CDR3 coding DNA: TGTGCCAGCAGCCAAGATCCCGCCTGGAGGGGTGCAACTAATGAAAAACTGTTTTTT. Encoded protein: CASSQDPAWRGATNEKLFF.

The chain uses TRBV6-1 and TRBJ1-2; D gene ambiguous. CDR1 and CDR2 (germline): MNHNS, SASEGT. There are 13 residues in the CDR3. V dropped 1 base and J dropped 5 bases, with 8 bases sitting between them. CDR3 nucleotide sequence: TGTGCCAGCAGTGAAGGCGAGAGGTATGGCTACACCTTC. Its protein is CASSEGERYGYTF.

V usage is TRBV7-6 and J usage is TRBJ2-2; the D gene is possibly TRBD1 (5 bases). CDR1 is SGHVS and CDR2 is FNYEAQ in the germline V gene. The CDR3 runs to 13 residues. Trimming took 7 bases from V and 4 from J, leaving 10 bases between them. The CDR3 coding sequence is TGTGCCAGCACTACAGGAGTCACCGGGGAGCTGTTTTTT. Its protein is CASTTGVTGELFF.

V usage is TRBV24-1 and J usage is TRBJ2-2; a possible D gene is TRBD1 (6 bases). V shed 7 bases and J shed 3 bases, with 11 bases lying between them. This CDR3 has 14 residues. CDR1 and CDR2 from the germline V gene are KGHDR and SFDVKD. The CDR3 DNA reads TGTGCCACCAGAACAGGGTCGGACACCGGGGAGCTGTTTTTT. Translated, it gives CATRTGSDTGELFF.

The rearrangement uses TRBV4-3 and TRBJ1-1; D unresolved. V was shortened by 4 bases and J by 0 bases, with 15 bases between the two germline ends. This CDR3 contains 16 residues. Germline lookup yields CDR1 LGHNA and CDR2 YSLEER. CDR3 sequence reads: CASSPRGIGVNTEAFF. CDR3 in DNA: TGCGCCAGCAGCCCACGGGGAATTGGCGTGAACACTGAAGCTTTCTTT.

CDR3 in amino acids: CASSWEGGQTKETQYF. The DNA of the CDR3 is TGTGCCAGCAGCTGGGAAGGAGGACAGACAAAAGAGACCCAGTACTTC. The J gene is TRBJ2-5, the V gene TRBV7-8; a weak D match, TRBD1 (6 bases). Germline CDR1 SGHVS, CDR2 FQNEAQ. The CDR3 consists of 16 residues. Trimming shortened V by 4 bases and J by 3 bases, and 18 bases separated the two germline ends.